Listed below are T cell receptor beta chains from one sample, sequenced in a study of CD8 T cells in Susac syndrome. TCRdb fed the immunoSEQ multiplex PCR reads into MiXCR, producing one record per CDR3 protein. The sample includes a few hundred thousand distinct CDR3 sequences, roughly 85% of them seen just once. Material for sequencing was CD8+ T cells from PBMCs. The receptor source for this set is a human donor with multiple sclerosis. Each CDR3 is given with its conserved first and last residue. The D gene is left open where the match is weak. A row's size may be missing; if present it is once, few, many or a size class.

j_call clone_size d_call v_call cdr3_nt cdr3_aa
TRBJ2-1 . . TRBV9 TGTGCCAGCAGCGTCCGGGACTTGGGGTGGTACAATGAGCAGTTCTTC CASSVRDLGWYNEQFF
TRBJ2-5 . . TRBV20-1 TGCAGTGCTAGCGACCGTGTTGGGCCAGAGGACCAGTACTTC CSASDRVGPEDQYF
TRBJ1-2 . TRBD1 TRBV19 TGTGCCAGTAGCGCTACCGGGACAGGGGTCTATGGCTACACCTTC CASSATGTGVYGYTF
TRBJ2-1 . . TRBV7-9 TGTGCCAGCAGCTTATCTGGGGGGAATGAGCAGTTCTTC CASSLSGGNEQFF
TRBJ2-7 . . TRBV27 TGTGCCAGCAGCCAGATATCCTTCGGGGCGACCTACGAGCAGTACTTC CASSQISFGATYEQYF
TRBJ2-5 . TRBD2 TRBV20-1 TGCAGTGCTAGAGTTAGCGGGAGTCGGCAGACCCAGTACTTC CSARVSGSRQTQYF
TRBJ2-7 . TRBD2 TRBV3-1 TGTGCCAGCAGCCCCACTAGCGGGAGGGGCTACGAGCAGTACTTC CASSPTSGRGYEQYF
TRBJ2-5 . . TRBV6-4 TGTGCCAGCAGCAGAAACCTTAGCGTGGAGACCCAGTACTTC CASSRNLSVETQYF
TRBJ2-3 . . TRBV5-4 TGTGCCAGCAGCCAAGGGGTAGCGGTCACAGATACGCAGTATTTT CASSQGVAVTDTQYF
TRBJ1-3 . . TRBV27 TGTGCCAGGCAAACGGTTTTCTCTGGAAACACCATATATTTT CARQTVFSGNTIYF
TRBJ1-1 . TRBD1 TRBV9 TGTGCCAGCAGCGGGGGGGACAGTGCTGAAGCTTTCTTT CASSGGDSAEAFF
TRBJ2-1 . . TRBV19 TGTGCCAGTAGTATCGGGGCAAGCTCCTACAATGAGCAGTTCTTC CASSIGASSYNEQFF
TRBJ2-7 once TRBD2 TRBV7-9 TGTGCCAGCTCTATTAGCGGGAGGGCCCACGAGCAGTACTTC CASSISGRAHEQYF
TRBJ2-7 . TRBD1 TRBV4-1 TGCGCCAGCAGCCTAAATGGACAGGGAGGCTACGAGCAGTACTTC CASSLNGQGGYEQYF
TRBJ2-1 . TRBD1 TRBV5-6 TGTGCCAGCAGCTATACAGGGGTCTACAATGAGCAGTTCTTC CASSYTGVYNEQFF
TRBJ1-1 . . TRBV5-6 TGTGCCAGCAGCTTGGATCCTCCGAACACTGAAGCTTTCTTT CASSLDPPNTEAFF
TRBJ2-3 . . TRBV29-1 TGCAGCAGCGGGCGGGCCTCTAGCACAGATACGCAGTATTTT CSSGRASSTDTQYF
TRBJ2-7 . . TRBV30 TGTGCCTGGAGAGGAGCAGACTACGAGCAGCACTTC CAWRGADYEQHF
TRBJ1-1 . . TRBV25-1 TGTGCCAGCAGTGAATATGACAGCCTGAACACTGAAGCTTTCTTT CASSEYDSLNTEAFF
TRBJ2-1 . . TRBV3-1 TGTGCCAGCAGCCAAGGTACGGGTTGGGATGAGCAGTTCTTC CASSQGTGWDEQFF
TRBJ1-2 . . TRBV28 TGTGCCAGCAGTTTAGCACCCAGGGTGGACTATGGCTACACCTTC CASSLAPRVDYGYTF
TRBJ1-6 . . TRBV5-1 TGCGCCAGCGGAACAGGGCCGATCTATAATTCACCCCTCCACTTT CASGTGPIYNSPLHF
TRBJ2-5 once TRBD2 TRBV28 TGTGCCAGCAGTTTAAGGGTAGCGGGAGACCCGAGGGAGACCCAGTACTTC CASSLRVAGDPRETQYF
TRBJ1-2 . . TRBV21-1 TGTGCCAGCAGCAAGAGGGGACAGGACCAACGGGATTATGGCTACACCTTC CASSKRGQDQRDYGYTF
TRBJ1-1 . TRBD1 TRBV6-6 TGTGCCAGCAGTTGGGACAGGGGCACTGAAGCTTTCTTT CASSWDRGTEAFF
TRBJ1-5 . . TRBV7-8 TGTGCCAGCAGCTTAACGACAGTCAACCAGCCCCAGCATTTT CASSLTTVNQPQHF
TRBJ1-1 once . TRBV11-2 TGTGCCAGCAGCTTATGGGGGGGAAGCACTGAAGCTTTCTTT CASSLWGGSTEAFF
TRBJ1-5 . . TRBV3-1 TGTGCCAGCAGCCAAGAACCCGACGGGAATCAGCCCCAGCATTTT CASSQEPDGNQPQHF
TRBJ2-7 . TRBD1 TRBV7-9 TGTGCCAGCAGCACCCCCAGGGGGCAGGTGAACTACGAGCAGTACTTC CASSTPRGQVNYEQYF
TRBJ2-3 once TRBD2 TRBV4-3 TGCGCCAGCAGCCAAGAGGTGGCTAGCGGGAGGGGGGATACGCAGTATTTT CASSQEVASGRGDTQYF
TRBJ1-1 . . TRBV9 TGTGCCAGCAGCGTAGCTCCGGGACTGAACACTGAAGCTTTCTTT CASSVAPGLNTEAFF
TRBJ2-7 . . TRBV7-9 TGTGCCAGCAGCTTGGTGGGGTCGGCAGCCTACGAGCAGTACTTC CASSLVGSAAYEQYF
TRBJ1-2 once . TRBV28 TGTGCCAGCAGTCCAGGGGTTAGCTATGGCTACACCTTC CASSPGVSYGYTF
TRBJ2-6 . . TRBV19 TGTGCCAGTAGTATGTATTCTGGGGCCAACGTCCTGACTTTC CASSMYSGANVLTF
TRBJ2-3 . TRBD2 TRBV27 TGTGCCAGCAGTTTTAACCGGGAGGTCACAGATACGCAGTATTTT CASSFNREVTDTQYF
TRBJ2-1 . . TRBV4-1 TGCGCCAGCAGCCGAGACGGCTACAATGAGCAGTTCTTC CASSRDGYNEQFF
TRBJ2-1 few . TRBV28 TGTGCCAGCAGCGACAATGAGCAGTTCTTC CASSDNEQFF
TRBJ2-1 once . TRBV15 TGTGCCACCAGCAGAGGTAGCTACAATGAGCAGTTCTTC CATSRGSYNEQFF
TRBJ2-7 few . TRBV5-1 TGCGCCAGCAGACCCTTCGGACAGCCCCACGAGCAGTACTTC CASRPFGQPHEQYF
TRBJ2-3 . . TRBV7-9 TGTGCCAGCAGCCTCGGGACCGTCGAAAGCACAGATACGCAGTATTTT CASSLGTVESTDTQYF
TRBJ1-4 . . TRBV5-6 TGTGCCAGCAGCTTGGGAACAGGGACGTCTAATGAAAAACTGTTTTTT CASSLGTGTSNEKLFF
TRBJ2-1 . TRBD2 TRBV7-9 TGTGCCAGCACCCCTGGGTTTCCTAGCGGGAGTAATGAGCAGTTCTTC CASTPGFPSGSNEQFF
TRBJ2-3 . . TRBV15 TGTGCCACCAGCCCGGGGGCGACAGATACGCAGTATTTT CATSPGATDTQYF
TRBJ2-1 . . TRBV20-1 TGCAGTGCTAGTCTGGGCGACATGGTTGTTGTCTCCTACAATGAGCAGTTCTTC CSASLGDMVVVSYNEQFF
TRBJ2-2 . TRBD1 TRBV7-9 TGTGCCAGCAGCTTGTCACAGGGGGCGACGCTGGCCGGGGAGCTGTTTTTT CASSLSQGATLAGELFF
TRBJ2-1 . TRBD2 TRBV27 TGTGCCAGCAGGGGTTTGACTAGCGGGAGCAGGTCCTACAATGAGCAGTTCTTC CASRGLTSGSRSYNEQFF
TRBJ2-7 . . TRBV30 TGTGCCTGGAGTGACAGAAAATCCTACGAGCAGTACTTC CAWSDRKSYEQYF
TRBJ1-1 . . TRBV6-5 TGTGCCAGCACCCCCGATGGGGTCCCAGGGACTGAAGCTTTCTTT CASTPDGVPGTEAFF
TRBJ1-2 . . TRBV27 TGTGCCAGCCGCCCCCGGGACGATACCTATGGCTACACCTTC CASRPRDDTYGYTF
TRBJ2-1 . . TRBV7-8 TGTGCCAGCAGCTTTTGGGTGGTGGGGGTGCTCTCCTACAATGAGCAGTTCTTC CASSFWVVGVLSYNEQFF
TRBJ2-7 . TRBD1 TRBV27 TGTGCCAGCAGGGATACAGGGGGCGCTTCCTACGAGCAGTACTTC CASRDTGGASYEQYF
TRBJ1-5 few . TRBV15 TGTGCCACCAGCAGAGATAGGGGGTCTAATCAGCCCCAGCATTTT CATSRDRGSNQPQHF
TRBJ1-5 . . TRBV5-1 TGCGCCAGCAGCTTTGACGGATATAGCAATCAGCCCCAGCATTTT CASSFDGYSNQPQHF
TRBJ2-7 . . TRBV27 TGTGCCAGCAGTAAAGCCCCCGGGCGCCTGACTAACTACGAGCAGTACTTC CASSKAPGRLTNYEQYF
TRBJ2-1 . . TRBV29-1 TGCAGCGTTGAAGGCGTCTTTGAGGGTTACAATGAGCAGTTCTTC CSVEGVFEGYNEQFF